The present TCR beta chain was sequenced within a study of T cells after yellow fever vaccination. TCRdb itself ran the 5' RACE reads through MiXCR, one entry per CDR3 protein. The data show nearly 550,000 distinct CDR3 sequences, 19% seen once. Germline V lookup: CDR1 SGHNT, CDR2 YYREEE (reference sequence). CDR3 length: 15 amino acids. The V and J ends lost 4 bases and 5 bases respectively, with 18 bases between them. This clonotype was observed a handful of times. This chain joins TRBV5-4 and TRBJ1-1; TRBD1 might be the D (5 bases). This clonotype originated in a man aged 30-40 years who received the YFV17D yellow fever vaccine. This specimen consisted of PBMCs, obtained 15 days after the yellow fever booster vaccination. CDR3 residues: CASSGRSEGYTEAFF. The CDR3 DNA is TGTGCCAGCAGCGGCCGCTCAGAGGGGTATACTGAAGCTTTCTTT.